This T cell receptor (beta chain) emerged from a study of blood T cell repertoires in COVID-19. This clone occurred many times. Clones were sequenced by immunoSEQ multiplex PCR, and TCRdb holds only the in-frame ones, with some missing. Of about 120,000 clones detected, about four fifths appear once; the ten largest clones hold 4%. V trimming: 6 bases; J trimming: 0 bases; junction bases outside the gene matches: 10. The CDR3 runs to 17 residues. Germline V gene lookup returns CDR1 MNHEY and CDR2 SVGEGT. Sequences were obtained from peripheral blood. The TCR originated in a woman of 80 years or more with acute or convalescent COVID-19. The chain carries TRBV6-2 or TRBV6-3 and TRBJ1-5, with 8 bases matching TRBD1. The CDR3 nucleotides are TGTGCCAGCAGCGGGACAGGCGGGGTCAATAGCAATCAGCCCCAGCATTTT. Residues: CASSGTGGVNSNQPQHF.